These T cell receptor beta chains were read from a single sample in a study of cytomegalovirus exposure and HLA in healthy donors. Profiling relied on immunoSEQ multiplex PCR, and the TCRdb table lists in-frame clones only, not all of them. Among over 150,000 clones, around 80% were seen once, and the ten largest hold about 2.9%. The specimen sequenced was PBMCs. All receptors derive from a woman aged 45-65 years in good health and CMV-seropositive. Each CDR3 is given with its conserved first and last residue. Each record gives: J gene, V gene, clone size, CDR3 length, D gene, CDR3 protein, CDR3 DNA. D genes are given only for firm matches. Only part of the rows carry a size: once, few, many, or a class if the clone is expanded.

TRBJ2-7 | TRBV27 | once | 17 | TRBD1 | CASSLPPGTGLFYEQYF | TGTGCCAGCAGCCTCCCCCCCGGGACAGGATTATTCTACGAGCAGTACTTC
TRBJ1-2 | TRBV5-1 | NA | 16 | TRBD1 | CASSLEGWTGTSGYTF | TGCGCCAGCAGCTTGGAAGGTTGGACAGGGACATCCGGCTACACCTTC
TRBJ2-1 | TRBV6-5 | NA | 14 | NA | CASRRTERYNEQFF | TGTGCCAGCAGACGGACAGAGAGGTACAATGAGCAGTTCTTC
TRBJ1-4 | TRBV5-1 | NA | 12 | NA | CASSFDGEKLFF | TGCGCCAGCAGCTTTGACGGGGAAAAACTGTTTTTT
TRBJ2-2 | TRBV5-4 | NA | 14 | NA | CASSLVSNTGELFF | TGTGCCAGCAGCTTGGTATCGAACACCGGGGAGCTGTTTTTT
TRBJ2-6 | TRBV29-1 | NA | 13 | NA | CSVVGTGANGLTF | TGCAGCGTTGTCGGGACTGGGGCCAACGGCCTGACTTTC
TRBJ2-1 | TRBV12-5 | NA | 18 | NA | CASGLGWGDGRPYNEQFF | TGTGCTAGTGGCCTCGGTTGGGGGGACGGAAGGCCCTACAATGAGCAGTTCTTC
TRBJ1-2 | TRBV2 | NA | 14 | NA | CASFRGGINYGYTF | TGTGCCAGCTTTCGGGGGGGGATTAACTATGGCTACACCTTC
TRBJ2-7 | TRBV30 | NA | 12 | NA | CAWGALSYEQYF | TGTGCCTGGGGAGCACTATCCTACGAGCAGTACTTC
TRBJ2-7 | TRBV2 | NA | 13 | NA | CASSESTYYEQYF | TGTGCCAGCAGTGAGAGCACCTACTACGAGCAGTACTTC
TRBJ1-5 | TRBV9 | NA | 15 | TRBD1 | CASSVGTGSGQPQHF | TGTGCCAGCAGCGTCGGGACAGGGAGCGGGCAGCCCCAGCATTTT
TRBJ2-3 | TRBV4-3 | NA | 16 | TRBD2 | CASSQDRGLAGSTQYF | TGCGCCAGCAGCCAAGATCGAGGTCTAGCGGGGTCTACGCAGTATTTT
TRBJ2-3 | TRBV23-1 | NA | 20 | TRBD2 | CASSQSPGLAGGFPRDTQYF | TGCGCCAGCAGTCAATCGCCGGGACTAGCGGGGGGGTTCCCCAGGGATACGCAGTATTTT
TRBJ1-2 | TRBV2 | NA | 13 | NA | CASSGSRVYGYTF | TGTGCCAGCAGTGGGAGCCGGGTTTATGGCTACACCTTC
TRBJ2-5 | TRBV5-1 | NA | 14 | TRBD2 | CASKSGELGETQYF | TGCGCCAGCAAAAGCGGGGAGCTTGGGGAGACCCAGTACTTC
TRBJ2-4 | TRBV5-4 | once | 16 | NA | CASSKSSALAKNSQYF | TGTGCCAGCAGCAAAAGTAGCGCCCTAGCCAAAAACAGTCAGTACTTC
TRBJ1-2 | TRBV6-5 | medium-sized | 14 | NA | CASRKGRGDYGYTF | TGTGCCAGCAGAAAGGGCAGGGGCGACTATGGCTACACCTTC
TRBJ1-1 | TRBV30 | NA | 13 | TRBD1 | CACQGAWDTEAFF | TGTGCCTGTCAGGGGGCGTGGGACACTGAAGCTTTCTTT
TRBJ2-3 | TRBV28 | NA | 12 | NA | CASSLARGSVDF | TGTGCCAGCAGTTTAGCTAGGGGGAGCGTTGATTTT
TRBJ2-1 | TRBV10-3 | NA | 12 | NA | CATSQGYNEQFF | TGTGCCACGTCACAGGGTTACAATGAGCAGTTCTTC
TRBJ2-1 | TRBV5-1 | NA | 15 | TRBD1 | CASSQQGQDNNEQFF | TGCGCCAGCAGCCAGCAAGGACAGGACAACAATGAGCAGTTCTTC
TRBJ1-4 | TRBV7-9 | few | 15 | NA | CASSQSGDTNEKLFF | TGTGCCAGCAGTCAATCAGGGGACACTAATGAAAAACTGTTTTTT
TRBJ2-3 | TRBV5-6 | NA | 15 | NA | CASSFVAGAGDTQYF | TGTGCCAGCAGCTTCGTGGCGGGGGCTGGTGATACGCAGTATTTT
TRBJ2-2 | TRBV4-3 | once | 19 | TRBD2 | CASSQWAGGLAGVTGELFF | TGCGCCAGCAGCCAATGGGCGGGGGGACTAGCGGGGGTAACCGGGGAGCTGTTTTTT
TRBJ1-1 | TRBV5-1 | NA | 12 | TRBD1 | CASSLQGAEAFF | TGCGCCAGCAGCTTACAGGGGGCAGAAGCTTTCTTT
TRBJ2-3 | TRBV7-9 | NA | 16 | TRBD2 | CASSLVSSGNTDTQYF | TGTGCCAGCAGCTTAGTGTCTAGCGGGAACACAGATACGCAGTATTTT
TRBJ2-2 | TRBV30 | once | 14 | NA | CAWKGLWRTGELFF | TGTGCCTGGAAGGGTCTTTGGAGGACCGGGGAGCTGTTTTTT
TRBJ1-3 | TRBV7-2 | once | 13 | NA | CASSFVVRNTIYF | TGTGCCAGCAGCTTCGTTGTTCGAAACACCATATATTTT
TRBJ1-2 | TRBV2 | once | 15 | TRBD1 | CASREGQASDYGYAF | TGTGCCAGCAGGGAGGGACAGGCCTCGGACTATGGCTACGCCTTC
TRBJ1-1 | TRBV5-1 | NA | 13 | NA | CASSPTANTEAFF | TGCGCCAGCAGTCCAACAGCGAACACTGAAGCTTTCTTT
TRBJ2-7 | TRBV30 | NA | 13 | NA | CAWNVQGLYEQYF | TGTGCCTGGAATGTACAGGGTCTCTACGAGCAGTACTTC
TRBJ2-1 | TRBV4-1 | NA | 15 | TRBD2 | CASSQGLAVYNEQFF | TGCGCCAGCAGCCAGGGGCTAGCGGTTTACAATGAGCAGTTCTTC
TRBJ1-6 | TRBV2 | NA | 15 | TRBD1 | CASRYDRGHNSPLHF | TGTGCCAGCAGATACGACAGGGGCCATAATTCACCCCTCCACTTT
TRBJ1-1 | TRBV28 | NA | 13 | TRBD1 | CASRGQGNTEAFF | TGTGCCAGCAGGGGACAGGGGAACACTGAAGCTTTCTTT
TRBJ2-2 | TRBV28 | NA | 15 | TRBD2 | CASSWTSPNTGELFF | TGTGCCAGCAGTTGGACTAGCCCGAACACCGGGGAGCTGTTTTTT
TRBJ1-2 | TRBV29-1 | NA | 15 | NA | CSVEPDSAANYGYTF | TGCAGCGTTGAACCTGATAGCGCAGCTAACTATGGCTACACCTTC
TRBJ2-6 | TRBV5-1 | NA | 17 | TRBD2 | CASSSSGSNSGANGLTF | TGCGCCAGCAGCTCGAGCGGGAGCAACTCTGGGGCCAACGGCCTGACTTTC
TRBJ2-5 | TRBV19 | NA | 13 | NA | CASSIEGQETQYF | TGTGCCAGTAGTATTGAGGGCCAGGAGACCCAGTACTTC
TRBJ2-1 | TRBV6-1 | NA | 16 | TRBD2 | CASSALTGTSGGEQFF | TGTGCCAGCAGTGCCCTGACCGGGACTAGCGGCGGTGAGCAGTTCTTC
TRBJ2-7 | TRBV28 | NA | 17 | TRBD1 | CASSLSSWGQGFHEQYF | TGTGCCAGCAGTTTATCTTCATGGGGACAGGGGTTCCACGAGCAGTACTTC
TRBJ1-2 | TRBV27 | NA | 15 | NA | CASSTRTEANYGYTF | TGTGCCAGCAGTACCCGGACAGAAGCTAACTATGGCTACACCTTC
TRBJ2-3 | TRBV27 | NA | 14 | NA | CASSLDRGTDTQYF | TGTGCCAGCAGTTTAGATCGGGGCACAGATACGCAGTATTTT
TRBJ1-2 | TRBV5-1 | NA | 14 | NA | CASSLDAGSYGYTF | TGCGCCAGCAGCTTGGACGCGGGTAGCTATGGCTACACCTTC
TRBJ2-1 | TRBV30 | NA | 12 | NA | CAWSPNSNEQFF | TGTGCCTGGAGTCCGAATAGTAATGAGCAGTTCTTC
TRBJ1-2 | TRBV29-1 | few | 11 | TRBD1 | CSVDRGYGYTF | TGCAGCGTGGACAGGGGCTATGGCTACACCTTC
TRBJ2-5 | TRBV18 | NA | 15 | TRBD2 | CASSPGLAGDETQYF | TGTGCCAGCTCACCGGGACTAGCGGGAGACGAGACCCAGTACTTC
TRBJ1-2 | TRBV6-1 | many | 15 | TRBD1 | CASSESETGVYGYTF | TGTGCCAGCAGTGAAAGTGAGACAGGGGTATATGGCTACACCTTC